Following are 17 T cell receptor beta chains from one sample sequenced in a study of blood T cell repertoires in COVID-19. Method: immunoSEQ multiplex PCR; TCRdb's copy keeps in-frame clones and lacks some. The sample carries fewer than 250,000 clones, around 87% recorded once. The sample comprised PBMCs or T cells enriched from blood (not recorded which). These receptors came from a man in his thirties or forties in a cohort exposed to, infected with or recovered from COVID-19 (not recorded which).

The V and J genes are TRBV3-1 (or the pseudogene TRBV3-2) and TRBJ2-7; possible D gene TRBD1, 6 bases. Germline V gene lookup returns CDR1 LGHDT and CDR2 YNNKEL (reference sequence). Trimming left V 0 bases short and J 7 bases short, with 13 bases between. The CDR3 extends over 14 amino acids. CDR3 DNA: TGTGCCAGCAGCCAAGAAATAGGAAGGGGGGAGCAGTACTTC. It yields the protein CASSQEIGRGEQYF.

The chain joins TRBV27 to TRBJ2-1, with a possible D match to TRBD1 (5 bases). Germline loops: CDR1 MNHEY, CDR2 SMNVEV (reference sequence). This CDR3 has 16 amino acids. The V end lost 2 bases, the J end lost 4 bases, and 15 bases lay between the germline ends. The chain's CDR3 is CASSLNLGHLYNEQFF. As DNA, the CDR3 is TGTGCCAGCAGTTTAAATCTCGGACACTTATACAATGAGCAGTTCTTC.

V is TRBV7-9 and J is TRBJ2-7; D may be TRBD1 (5 bases). Trimming shortened V by 4 bases and J by 3 bases, and 13 bases separated the two germline ends. Germline CDR1 SEHNR, CDR2 FQNEAQ (reference sequence). The CDR3 contains 14 residues. The CDR3 here is CASSSRGRYYEQYF. DNA for the CDR3: TGTGCCAGCAGCTCTAGGGGCAGGTACTACGAGCAGTACTTC.

The rearrangement joins TRBV15 to TRBJ2-7; TRBD1 agrees at 10 bases. This CDR3 is built from 15 residues. Looked up from germline, CDR1 is LNHNV and CDR2 is YYDKDF (reference sequence). J was trimmed by 5 bases and V by 1 base; bases with no gene match: 5. The CDR3, as DNA: TGTGCCACCAGCAGAGGCGGGACAGGGGACCACGAGCAGTACTTC. Protein product: CATSRGGTGDHEQYF. Combining the CDR3 with reference TRBV15 and TRBJ2-7 gives the whole variable domain DAMVIQNPRYQVTQFGKPVTLSCSQTLNHNVMYWYQQKSSQAPKLLFHYYDKDFNNEADTPDNFQSRRPNTSFCFLDIRSPGLGDTAMYLCATSRGGTGDHEQYFGPGTRLTVT.

This clone has a single count. The V call is TRBV27, the J call TRBJ1-5; 7 bases are a match to TRBD1. This CDR3 is 14 amino acids long. V shed 8 bases, J shed 9 bases, and the junction held 13 bases outside the gene matches. Germline values: CDR1 MNHEY, CDR2 SMNVEV (reference sequence). Written as DNA, the CDR3 is TGTGCCAGCGGGGACAGAGGGTCCCCAGGGCCCCAGCATTTT. Residues: CASGDRGSPGPQHF.

The chain has TRBV6-2 or TRBV6-3 and TRBJ1-1; D ambiguous. The CDR3 totals 14 residues. With 5 bases removed from V and 5 bases from J, the gap between germline ends came to 15 bases. In germline, CDR1 is MNHEY, CDR2 SVGEGT. The CDR3 DNA follows: TGTGCCAGCAGTACCCCGGAAGTCAGGACTGAAGCTTTCTTT. Encoded protein: CASSTPEVRTEAFF.

This chain uses TRBV15 with TRBJ2-4; D gene unclear. The CDR3 consists of 14 residues. Germline V lookup: CDR1 LNHNV, CDR2 YYDKDF (reference sequence). The V end lost 6 bases, the J end lost 0 bases, and 9 bases lay between the germline ends. The CDR3 sequence: CATSNLIAKNIQYF. DNA for the CDR3: TGTGCCACCAGTAACTTAATAGCCAAAAACATTCAGTACTTC.

The chain combines TRBV6-6 with TRBJ2-1, with TRBD1 matching over 7 bases. J lost 6 bases, V lost 8 bases, and 16 bases had no gene match. The CDR3 spans 16 residues. Germline lookup yields CDR1 MNHNY and CDR2 SVGAGI (reference sequence). The CDR3: CASVRWAGGISNEQFF. CDR3 DNA: TGTGCCAGCGTGAGGTGGGCAGGGGGTATTAGCAATGAGCAGTTCTTC.

The chain uses TRBV7-8 and TRBJ2-1; 7 bases map to TRBD1. Per the germline V gene, CDR1 is SGHVS and CDR2 is FQNEAQ. V was pared by 5 bases and J by 0 bases, with 10 bases of the junction left unmatched. The CDR3 runs 17 residues. As DNA, the CDR3 is TGTGCCAGCAGCCCAGGGGGTGTAGCGAGCTCCTACAATGAGCAGTTCTTC. Translated: CASSPGGVASSYNEQFF.

V usage is TRBV28 and J usage is TRBJ1-1, with 9 bases lining up with TRBD1. This CDR3 has 15 amino acids. Germline V CDR1 and CDR2: MDHEN, SYDVKM. V shed 5 bases, J shed 3 bases, and the junction held 7 bases outside the gene matches. DNA of the CDR3: TGTGCCAGCAGTGACAGGACAGGGGAGTACACTGAAGCTTTCTTT. It encodes CASSDRTGEYTEAFF. The whole variable domain, remainder taken from reference TRBV28 and TRBJ1-1, is DVKVTQSSRYLVKRTGEKVFLECVQDMDHENMFWYRQDPGLGLRLIYFSYDVKMKEKGDIPEGYSVSREKKERFSLILESASTNQTSMYLCASSDRTGEYTEAFFGQGTRLTVV.

The gene calls are TRBV5-6 and TRBJ1-2; 7 bases map to TRBD1. CDR3 length: 15 residues. CDR1 is SGHDT, CDR2 YYEEEE, per germline. V lost 4 bases to trimming and J lost 2 bases; unmatched junction nucleotides: 8. The CDR3 DNA reads TGTGCCAGCAGCCCCAGGGGGGTGGGGAACTATGGCTACACCTTC. Protein sequence: CASSPRGVGNYGYTF.

The chain recombines TRBV7-9 with TRBJ1-1; TRBD1 matches at 7 bases. Germline trimming cut 5 bases from V and 11 bases from J; bases unmatched to any gene: 5. Germline V gene lookup returns CDR1 SEHNR and CDR2 FQNEAQ (reference sequence). The CDR3 is made up of 11 amino acids. The CDR3 loop is CASSQDRRAFF. The CDR3 DNA reads as TGTGCCAGCAGCCAGGACAGGAGGGCTTTCTTT.

The chain links TRBV28 to TRBJ1-4; D remains unclear. Germline-derived CDR1 and CDR2 are MDHEN and SYDVKM. The length of the CDR3 is 12 residues. The V end was cut by 7 bases, the J end by 4 bases, with 7 bases between. The CDR3 sequence is CASMRNNEKLFF. CDR3 coding DNA: TGTGCCAGCATGCGGAATAATGAAAAACTGTTTTTT.

The CDR3 spells CASTPGQGSTEAFF. DNA for the CDR3: TGTGCCAGCACCCCAGGACAGGGAAGCACTGAAGCTTTCTTT. J is TRBJ1-1 and V is TRBV9; 8 bases align to TRBD1. CDR1 is SGDLS, CDR2 YYNGEE, per germline. This CDR3 has 14 amino acids. Trimming at V came to 6 bases and at J to 4 bases, leaving 8 bases not matched to a gene.

In its sample, this clone was seen once. The rearrangement joins TRBV5-8 to TRBJ1-6; D is ambiguous. Germline values: CDR1 SGHTS, CDR2 YDEGEE. V dropped 3 bases and J dropped 8 bases, with 6 bases sitting between them. The CDR3 is 12 residues long. The CDR3 loop reads CASSSIHSPLHF. The CDR3 nucleotides read TGTGCCAGCAGCTCAATTCATTCACCCCTCCACTTT.

The rearrangement uses TRBV14 and TRBJ2-7, with D possibly TRBD2 on 6 matching bases. The CDR3 sequence is 16 residues long. V gave up 6 bases and J gave up 0 bases, with 18 bases separating them. CDR1 and CDR2 (germline): SGHDN, FVKESK. CDR3 in DNA: TGTGCCAGCAGTCCCTGGTGGGGGGATTACTCCTACGAGCAGTACTTC. Its protein is CASSPWWGDYSYEQYF.

Worth noting for this clone: A junction end diverges from the germline sequence, so it may reflect a read error. The rearrangement uses TRBV9 and TRBJ1-3, with D unclear. The CDR3 contains 16 residues. CDR1 is SGDLS and CDR2 is YYNGEE in the germline V gene. CDR3 loop: CASSVEGAGFGDTIYF. In DNA, the CDR3 is TGTGCCAGCAGCGTAGAGGGTGCGGGGTTTGGAGACACCATATATTTT.